These T cell receptor beta chains were read from a single sample in a study of Graves' ophthalmopathy and Graves' hyperthyroidism. In TCRdb, the multiplex PCR reads were re-called with MiXCR into one record per CDR3 protein. This table has 650,000 to 800,000 distinct CDR3 sequences, 35% to 45% appearing once. The sample taken for sequencing was peripheral blood. The receptors were sampled from an adult man with Graves' ophthalmopathy. CDR3s include the opening cysteine and the closing phenylalanine or tryptophan. A D gene is named only where the DNA matches it firmly. The listing skips clone size in some rows; elsewhere it reads once, few, many or a size class.

DNA: TGCAGCGTACGCCCGGGGACAGGGGGCTACACCTTC
CDR3: CSVRPGTGGYTF
D: TRBD1
size: -
V: TRBV29-1
J: TRBJ1-2

DNA: TGTGCCAGCAGTTCTGGACAGGGCAGTTGGACTGAAGCTTTCTTT
CDR3: CASSSGQGSWTEAFF
D: TRBD1
size: -
V: TRBV7-8
J: TRBJ1-1

DNA: TGTGCCACCAGCAGCTTAAGCCCTTCAAAGACCCAGTACTTC
CDR3: CATSSLSPSKTQYF
D: -
size: -
V: TRBV15
J: TRBJ2-5

DNA: TGTGCCAGCAGCCCCCTCGGGGCAGGGGCGAACTACGAGCAGTACTTC
CDR3: CASSPLGAGANYEQYF
D: -
size: few
V: TRBV5-5
J: TRBJ2-7

DNA: TGTGCCAGCAGTGAAAGGAGAGGAGACGAGCAGTACTTC
CDR3: CASSERRGDEQYF
D: -
size: -
V: TRBV6-1
J: TRBJ2-7

DNA: TGTGCCAGCAGTTTCCATGCCGGGACAACCTACGAGCAGTACTTC
CDR3: CASSFHAGTTYEQYF
D: -
size: once
V: TRBV10-3
J: TRBJ2-7

DNA: TGTGCCAGTAGTGTGGGACGGATCTACGAGCAGCACTTC
CDR3: CASSVGRIYEQHF
D: -
size: few
V: TRBV19
J: TRBJ2-7

DNA: TGTGCCTGGAGTGTCGCCCGGGGAGTCGGGGAGCTGTTTTTT
CDR3: CAWSVARGVGELFF
D: -
size: -
V: TRBV30
J: TRBJ2-2

DNA: TGTGCCAGCAGCTTAGGACCGGACGGGGGCTACACCTTC
CDR3: CASSLGPDGGYTF
D: -
size: many
V: TRBV7-3
J: TRBJ1-2

DNA: TGTGCCAGCAGTCCCGGGGTGGACGAGCAGTACTTC
CDR3: CASSPGVDEQYF
D: -
size: -
V: TRBV12-3/TRBV12-4
J: TRBJ2-7

DNA: TGTGCCAGCAGCACCACAACCTATAATTCACCCCTCCACTTT
CDR3: CASSTTTYNSPLHF
D: -
size: many
V: TRBV2
J: TRBJ1-6

DNA: TGTGCCAGCTCACCATTTCGGACAGGGGACGACGAGCAGTACTTC
CDR3: CASSPFRTGDDEQYF
D: TRBD1
size: -
V: TRBV7-8
J: TRBJ2-7

DNA: TGTGCCAGCGGTCTGGGAATCCAAGAGACCCAGTACTTC
CDR3: CASGLGIQETQYF
D: -
size: many
V: TRBV10-3
J: TRBJ2-5